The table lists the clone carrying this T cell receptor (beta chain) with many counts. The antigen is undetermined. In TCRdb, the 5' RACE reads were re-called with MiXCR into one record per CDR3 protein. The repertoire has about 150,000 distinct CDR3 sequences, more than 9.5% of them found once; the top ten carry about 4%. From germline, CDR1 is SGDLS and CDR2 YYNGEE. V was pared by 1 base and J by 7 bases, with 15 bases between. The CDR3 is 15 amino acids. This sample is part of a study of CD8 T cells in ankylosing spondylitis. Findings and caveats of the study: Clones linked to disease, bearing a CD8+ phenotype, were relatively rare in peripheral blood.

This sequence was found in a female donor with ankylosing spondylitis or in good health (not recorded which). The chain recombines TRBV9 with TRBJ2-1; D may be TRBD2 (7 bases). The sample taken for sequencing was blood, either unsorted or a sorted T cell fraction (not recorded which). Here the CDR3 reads CASSVNSGGGNEQFF. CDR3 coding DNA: TGTGCCAGCAGCGTAAACTCGGGGGGCGGTAATGAGCAGTTCTTC. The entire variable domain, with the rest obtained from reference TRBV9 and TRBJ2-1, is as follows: DSGVTQTPKHLITATGQRVTLRCSPRSGDLSVYWYQQSLDQGLQFLIQYYNGEERAKGNILERFSAQQFPDLHSELNLSSLELGDSALYFCASSVNSGGGNEQFFGPGTRLTVL.